What follows are 19 T cell receptor beta chains derived from one specimen sequenced in a study of T cell responses to AZD1222 COVID-19 vaccine. TCRdb's copy holds only in-frame clones and misses some; the assay was immunoSEQ multiplex PCR. The data hold 150,000 to 190,000 clones, with roughly 90% observed a single time. The sample consisted of peripheral blood, taken 28 days after the second AZD1222 dose. All receptors derive from an adult who received the AZD1222 COVID-19 vaccine.

The V gene is TRBV7-9, the J gene TRBJ2-7; 7 bases match TRBD1. CDR1 SEHNR and CDR2 FQNEAQ come from the germline V gene (reference sequence). V lost 3 bases and J lost 0; bases outside the gene matches: 5. This CDR3 is 15 amino acids long. Here the CDR3 DNA reads TGTGCCAGCAGCTTTATACAGGGGAGCTCCTACGAGCAGTACTTC. Translated, it gives CASSFIQGSSYEQYF. The whole variable domain, filled in from reference TRBV7-9 and TRBJ2-7, reads DTGVSQNPRHKITKRGQNVTFRCDPISEHNRLYWYRQTLGQGPEFLTYFQNEAQLEKSRLLSDRFSAERPKGSFSTLEIQRTEQGDSAMYLCASSFIQGSSYEQYFGPGTRLTVT.

CDR3 residues: CATSDPGQSKNIQYF. The CDR3 DNA follows: TGTGCCACCAGTGACCCGGGACAGAGTAAAAACATTCAGTACTTC. V and J are TRBV24-1 and TRBJ2-4, with 7 bases aligning to TRBD1. Germline V CDR1 and CDR2: KGHDR, SFDVKD. The junction had 6 bases not matched to a gene; V was cut back by 4 bases and J by 4 bases. The CDR3 has 15 residues.

The V call is TRBV5-1, the J call TRBJ2-3; 8 nucleotides line up with TRBD2. CDR1 is SGHRS, CDR2 YFSETQ, per germline. CDR3 length equals 16 residues. V gave up 0 bases and J gave up 3 bases; unmatched junction bases: 6. In DNA form, the CDR3 reads TGCGCCAGCAGCTTGGTTGCGGGAGGTAGGACAGATACGCAGTATTTT. Amino acid sequence: CASSLVAGGRTDTQYF.

This chain links TRBV28 with TRBJ1-3; D not resolved. Trimming shortened V by 6 bases and J by 2 bases, and 8 bases separated the two germline ends. Germline CDR1 is MDHEN and CDR2 is SYDVKM. The CDR3 has 13 residues. The CDR3: CASRRTAGNTIYF. In DNA, the CDR3 is TGTGCCAGCAGGAGGACTGCTGGAAACACCATATATTTT.

The V call is TRBV4-1, the J call TRBJ1-6; D unclear. CDR1 MGHRA and CDR2 YSYEKL come from the germline V gene. Trimming left V 0 bases short and J 0 bases short, with 12 bases between. The CDR3 totals 18 residues. The CDR3: CASSQDRVGGSYNSPLHF. The CDR3, as DNA: TGCGCCAGCAGCCAAGATCGGGTAGGCGGCTCCTATAATTCACCCCTCCACTTT.

This chain uses TRBV28 with TRBJ2-5; TRBD2 matches at 8 bases. The CDR3 is made up of 19 amino acids. V gave up 5 bases and J gave up 5 bases; unmatched junction bases: 22. CDR1 and CDR2 (germline): MDHEN, SYDVKM. As DNA, the CDR3 is TGTGCCAGCAGTCCGTACCTATCGGGCGGGAGGCCCGTAAGGGAGACCCAGTACTTC. Its translation is CASSPYLSGGRPVRETQYF.

The J gene is TRBJ2-2, the V gene TRBV25-1; D is unresolved. The V end was cut by 1 base, the J end by 1 base, with 16 bases between. This CDR3 region has 18 residues. Germline V gives CDR1 MGHDK, CDR2 SYGVNS. The CDR3 spells CASSELRRSSGNTGELFF. The CDR3 bases are TGTGCCAGCAGTGAATTAAGGCGAAGTAGTGGGAACACCGGGGAGCTGTTTTTT.

CDR3 sequence: CASTTLRGWNEQFF. DNA for the CDR3: TGTGCCAGCACCACCCTGAGGGGGTGGAATGAGCAGTTCTTC. The V gene is TRBV27, the J gene TRBJ2-1; D perhaps matches TRBD1 (6 bases). The ends were cut back, 7 bases at V and 7 bases at J, with 17 bases in the middle. CDR3 length: 14 amino acids. The germline CDR1 and CDR2 sequences are MNHEY and SMNVEV (reference sequence).

The chain uses TRBV27 and TRBJ1-6; 8 bases match TRBD1. Trimming removed 5 bases from V and 5 bases from J; junction bases left unmatched: 2. Germline V lookup: CDR1 MNHEY, CDR2 SMNVEV (reference sequence). This CDR3 is 14 amino acids long. CDR3 nucleotide sequence: TGTGCCAGCAGTCCAGGGGGCAATAATTCACCCCTCCACTTT. Protein product: CASSPGGNNSPLHF.

The genes are TRBV19 and TRBJ1-1; D perhaps matches TRBD1 (5 bases). CDR3 length: 13 amino acids. The V gene's germline CDR1 is LNHDA and CDR2 SQIVND (reference sequence). The V end was cut by 6 bases, the J end by 6 bases, with 14 bases between. This CDR3 is CASRTQVLAEAFF. The CDR3 DNA reads TGTGCCAGTAGGACACAGGTTTTGGCTGAAGCTTTCTTT.

V and J are TRBV19 and TRBJ1-1; no firm D call. The V gene's germline CDR1 is LNHDA and CDR2 SQIVND (reference sequence). With 4 bases removed from V and 9 bases from J, the gap between germline ends came to 9 bases. There are 11 residues in the CDR3. CDR3: CASSKRPKAFF. The CDR3 region has the DNA TGTGCCAGTAGTAAAAGACCGAAAGCTTTCTTT. Together with reference TRBV19 and TRBJ1-1, the CDR3 gives the full variable domain: DGGITQSPKYLFRKEGQNVTLSCEQNLNHDAMYWYRQDPGQGLRLIYYSQIVNDFQKGDIAEGYSVSREKKESFPLTVTSAQKNPTAFYLCASSKRPKAFFGQGTRLTVV.

The chain combines TRBV28 with TRBJ2-7; D is unresolved. Germline V gives CDR1 MDHEN, CDR2 SYDVKM. Deletions cut 6 bases from V and 3 bases from J, with 18 bases between. This CDR3 contains 15 residues. The CDR3 loop reads CASSHPVGVRYEQYF. CDR3 coding DNA: TGTGCCAGCAGCCACCCCGTGGGTGTACGCTACGAGCAGTACTTC.

The chain is built from TRBV29-1 and TRBJ1-2; 7 bases map to TRBD1. The CDR3 is 13 residues long. V lost 3 bases to trimming and J lost 7 bases; unmatched junction nucleotides: 8. Germline CDR1 and CDR2: SQVTM and ANQGSEA. The CDR3 DNA reads as TGCAGCGTTGAGGTGACAGGGCAAGGTGGCTACACCTTC. Its translation is CSVEVTGQGGYTF.

The chain is built from TRBV28 and TRBJ2-7, with D possibly matching TRBD1 (6 bases). Germline CDR1 reads MDHEN; CDR2 reads SYDVKM. Between the trimmed V and J ends, which lost 7 bases and 5 bases, there was a span of 15 bases. This CDR3 region has 13 residues. The CDR3 sequence is CASTLRGRNEQYF. DNA of the CDR3: TGTGCCAGCACCCTTAGGGGGAGAAACGAGCAGTACTTC.

Written as DNA, the CDR3 is TGTGCCAGCTCCCTGTCCCGGGTTGAGACCCAGTACTTC. Protein: CASSLSRVETQYF. This sequence joins TRBV6-5 and TRBJ2-5; D is undetermined. The CDR3 is 13 amino acids. V shed 8 bases and J shed 5 bases, with 15 bases lying between them. Germline V gives CDR1 MNHEY, CDR2 SVGAGI.

The V call is TRBV6-5, the J call TRBJ2-2, with a weak D call TRBD1 (6 bases). The V and J ends lost 6 bases and 1 base respectively, with 9 bases between them. The CDR3 totals 14 residues. Germline CDR1 and CDR2: MNHEY and SVGAGI. CDR3 loop: CASRVGQNTGELFF. CDR3 bases: TGTGCCAGCAGAGTGGGACAGAACACCGGGGAGCTGTTTTTT.

This rearrangement joins TRBV27 to TRBJ1-1; 10 positions agree with TRBD1. The trim removed 0 bases at V and 5 bases at J, leaving 15 bases unmatched. The CDR3 sequence is 19 residues long. The germline gives CDR1 MNHEY, CDR2 SMNVEV (reference sequence). The CDR3 spells CASSLSGAGTGVLVTEAFF. Written as DNA, the CDR3 is TGTGCCAGCAGTTTATCGGGGGCCGGGACAGGGGTTTTAGTGACTGAAGCTTTCTTT.

This rearrangement joins TRBV2 to TRBJ1-3, with D hard to call. Trimming left V 2 bases short and J 4 bases short, with 18 bases between. The CDR3 is 17 residues long. Germline assignment: CDR1 SNHLY and CDR2 FYNNEI. CDR3 sequence reads: CASSESPSETRGNTIYF. For the CDR3, the DNA is TGTGCCAGCAGTGAATCGCCTTCGGAGACTAGAGGAAACACCATATATTTT.

V usage is TRBV28 and J usage is TRBJ2-1; 7 bases fit TRBD2. This CDR3 is built from 16 residues. The ends lost 6 bases at V and 1 base at J; junction bases unmatched: 9. In germline, CDR1 is MDHEN, CDR2 SYDVKM. The CDR3, as DNA: TGTGCCAGCAGCCGGCTAAGCGGGGCATCCTACAATGAGCAGTTCTTC. It codes for CASSRLSGASYNEQFF.